This note documents a single TCR beta chain sequence. Its antigen is currently not known. No quality values exist for individual bases; no much larger clone is one base distant. These data originate in a study of blood T cell repertoires in COVID-19 (dated by TCRdb to 2019 to 2021). For the wider study: Samples from collaborators originated in the United States, Italy and Spain and spanned both the acute and convalescent phases of COVID-19. Samples came from the ongoing ImmuneRACE study (first 160 participants) plus 1,254 subjects from 6 global collaborators. The repertoires were made available in a free public database intended to serve as a resource for research on the immune response to SARS-CoV-2. A de-identified subject ID, COVID-19 status, age in years and sex were almost always included in the sample metadata. Where HLA class I and class II types were available, the types were taken from metadata supplied by the sample provider, not from assay-based typing. The dataset comprised deeply sampled blood TCRbeta repertoires from subjects exposed to, actively infected with, or recovered from COVID-19. The prospective study material was composed of cDNA or gDNA derived from T cells, B-cell-depleted T cells, or PBMCs.

In the prospective study, participants were roughly 18 to 100 years old, resided in approximately 25 geographic areas of the United States, and were enrolled through a virtual design. To assign participants to cohorts, the prospective study relied on clinical history that participants themselves reported in a screening survey and a study questionnaire. Recovered participants in ImmuneRACE Cohort 3 were defined by two consecutive negative NP/OP PCR tests, clearance by a healthcare professional, or resolution of symptoms. Each participant in the prospective study had whole blood, serum and a nasopharyngeal or oropharyngeal swab collected by mobile phlebotomists. Prospective study participants could optionally give additional blood draws and questionnaires over an approximately 2-month period. Before DNA extraction, prospective study blood samples were shipped either frozen or at room temperature.

Here is what the overall study found, with its caveats: How much clinical and demographic metadata was included differed by source and by participant, and the metadata was provided uncurated.

TCRbeta CDR3 regions were amplified from genomic DNA using the immunoSEQ Assay, a bias-controlled multiplex PCR. Processing in the source paper ran as follows. Within the assay, amplification of reference gene primers was used to estimate how many nucleated cells each sample contained. To quantify the absolute abundance of each unique TCRbeta CDR3 rearrangement, sequence reads were collapsed and filtered. Productive Simpson clonality was computed per sample as the square root of Simpson's diversity index over productive rearrangements. TCRdb obtained this table from immuneACCESS and retained in-frame rearrangements with V and J assigned. These tables miss some clones; where compared with another copy, unresolved V genes account for less than half of the shortfall, and the remainder is unexplained. V and J calls and clone size are those listed in that table; D and trimming were worked out from the DNA. The sample table shows 150,000 to 250,000 clones, and 80% to 85% are seen once. The top ten clones comprise around 7% of the sample.

This TCR derives from a man aged 35-49 years who had recovered from COVID-19. Source material: PBMCs or T cells enriched from blood (not recorded which).

Read as DNA, the sequence is TGTGCCAGCAGCTTATCAGGGCTTAATGAAAAACTGTTTTTT. This is translated as CASSLSGLNEKLFF. The V gene is TRBV5-4 and the J gene is TRBJ1-4, and possibly TRBD1, on 5 matching bases. There are 14 amino acids in the CDR3, from cysteine to phenylalanine inclusive. Kept here is only the CDR3 DNA, which spans 42 bases and is read in frame from base 1. V and J lose 2 bases and 4 bases, and a span of 9 bases separates them. The CDR1 and CDR2 encoded by the germline V gene (reference sequence) are SGHNT and YYREEE.